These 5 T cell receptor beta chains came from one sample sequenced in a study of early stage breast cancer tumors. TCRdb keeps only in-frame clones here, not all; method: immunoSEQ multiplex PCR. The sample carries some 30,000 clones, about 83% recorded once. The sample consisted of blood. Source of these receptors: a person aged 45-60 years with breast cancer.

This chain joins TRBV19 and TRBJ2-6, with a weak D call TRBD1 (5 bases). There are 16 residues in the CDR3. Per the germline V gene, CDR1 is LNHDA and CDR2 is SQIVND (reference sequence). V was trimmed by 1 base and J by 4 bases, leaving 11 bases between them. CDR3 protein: CASSIVAGLGANVLTF. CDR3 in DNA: TGTGCCAGTAGTATAGTCGCAGGGTTAGGGGCCAACGTCCTGACTTTC.

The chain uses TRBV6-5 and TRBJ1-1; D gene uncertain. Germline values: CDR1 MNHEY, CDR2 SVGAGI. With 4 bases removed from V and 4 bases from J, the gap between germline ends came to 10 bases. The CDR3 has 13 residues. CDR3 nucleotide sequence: TGTGCCAGCAGTTTAGACCGTGTCACTGAAGCTTTCTTT. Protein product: CASSLDRVTEAFF.

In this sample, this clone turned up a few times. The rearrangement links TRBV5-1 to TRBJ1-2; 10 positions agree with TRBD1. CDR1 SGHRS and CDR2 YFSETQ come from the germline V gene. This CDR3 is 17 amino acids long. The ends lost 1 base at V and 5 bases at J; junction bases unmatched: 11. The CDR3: CASSLQNQGQGLYGYTF. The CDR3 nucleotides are TGCGCCAGCAGCTTGCAAAACCAGGGACAGGGGCTTTATGGCTACACCTTC.

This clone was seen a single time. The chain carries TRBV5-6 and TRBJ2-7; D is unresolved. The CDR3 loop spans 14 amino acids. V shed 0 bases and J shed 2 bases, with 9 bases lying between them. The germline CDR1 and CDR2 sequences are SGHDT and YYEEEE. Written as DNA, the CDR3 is TGTGCCAGCAGCTTGGGTGTGATTACCTACGAGCAGTACTTC. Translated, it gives CASSLGVITYEQYF.

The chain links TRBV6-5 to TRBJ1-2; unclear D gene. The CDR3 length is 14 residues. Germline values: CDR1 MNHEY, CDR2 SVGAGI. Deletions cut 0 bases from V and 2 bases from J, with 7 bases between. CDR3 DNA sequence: TGTGCCAGCAGTTACTCGCCGGGGAACTATGGCTACACCTTC. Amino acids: CASSYSPGNYGYTF.